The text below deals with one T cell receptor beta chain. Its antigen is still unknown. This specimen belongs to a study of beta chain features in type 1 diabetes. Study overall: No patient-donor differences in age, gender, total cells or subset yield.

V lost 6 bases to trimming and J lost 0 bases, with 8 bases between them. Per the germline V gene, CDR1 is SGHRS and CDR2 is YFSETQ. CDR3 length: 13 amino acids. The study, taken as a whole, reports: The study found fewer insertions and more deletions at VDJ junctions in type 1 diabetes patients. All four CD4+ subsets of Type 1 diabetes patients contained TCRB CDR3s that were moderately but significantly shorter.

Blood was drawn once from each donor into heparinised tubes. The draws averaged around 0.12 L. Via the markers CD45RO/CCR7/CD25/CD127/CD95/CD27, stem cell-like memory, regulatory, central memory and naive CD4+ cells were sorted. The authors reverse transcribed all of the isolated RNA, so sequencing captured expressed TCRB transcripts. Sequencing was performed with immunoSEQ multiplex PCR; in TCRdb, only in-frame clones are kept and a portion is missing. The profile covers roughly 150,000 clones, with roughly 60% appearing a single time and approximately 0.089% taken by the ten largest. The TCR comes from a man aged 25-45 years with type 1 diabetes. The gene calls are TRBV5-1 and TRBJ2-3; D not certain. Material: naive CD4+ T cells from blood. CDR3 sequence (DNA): TGCGCCAGCACACCACCTAGCACAGATACGCAGTATTTT. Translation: CASTPPSTDTQYF.